This T cell receptor (beta chain) appears in the sequencing data of a study of OX40 agonist ivuxolimab in advanced cancers. Study-wide context: Ivuxolimab, which patients received intravenously every 2 weeks, was dosed at 0.01 to 10 mg/kg. Patients treated during dose escalation were battling hepatocellular carcinoma, melanoma, renal cell or head and neck cancer. The study's findings and limits: On average, CD8+ T cells showed a greater number of expanded clones than CD4+.

This clone was observed a single time. What it binds is unknown. V lost 0 bases and J lost 2; bases outside the gene matches: 4. The CDR3 is 15 residues long. Germline CDR1 and CDR2: LNHDA and SQIVND (reference sequence). Only in-frame clones appear in the TCRdb table, and some are missing; sequencing was by immunoSEQ multiplex PCR. The repertoire has 65,000 to 90,000 clones, more than 75% of them found once; the top ten carry approximately 0.66%. The sequences come from CD4+ or CD8+ T cells sorted from blood, collected in a trial of the OX40 agonist ivuxolimab. The chain combines TRBV19 with TRBJ2-7; 7 nucleotides align to TRBD1. The TCR comes from an adult with an advanced solid tumor such as melanoma, head and neck, liver or kidney cancer. CDR3 DNA: TGTGCCAGTAGTATAGAGGGACAGACGACCTACGAGCAGTACTTC. This codes for CASSIEGQTTYEQYF.